This is a list of T cell receptor beta chains from one sample in a study of human T cells and chemical hapten exposure. TCRdb itself ran the RACE reads through MiXCR, one entry per CDR3 protein. Of 150,000 to 200,000 distinct CDR3 sequences in the sample, around a quarter were seen once. Sequenced here: whole blood, sampled in connection with sensitization to the hapten diphenylcyclopropenone (DPC). The receptors originated from a woman aged 40 to 50 with alopecia areata. Some clones in this sample may be carry-over from other donors' samples. Each CDR3 is given with its conserved first and last residue. Fields, in order: D gene, J gene, V gene, CDR3 length, CDR3 protein. The D gene is left open where the match is weak.

d_call: NA
j_call: TRBJ2-5
v_call: TRBV20-1
cdr3_length: 12
cdr3_aa: CSAKGAEETQYF

d_call: NA
j_call: TRBJ1-5
v_call: TRBV20-1
cdr3_length: 12
cdr3_aa: CSAAQGSQPQHF

d_call: NA
j_call: TRBJ1-2
v_call: TRBV29-1
cdr3_length: 13
cdr3_aa: CSVLLIVNYGYTF

d_call: NA
j_call: TRBJ2-5
v_call: TRBV29-1
cdr3_length: 10
cdr3_aa: CSGLGETQYF

d_call: NA
j_call: TRBJ2-7
v_call: TRBV24-1
cdr3_length: 15
cdr3_aa: CATSDPGGSGEEQYF

d_call: TRBD1
j_call: TRBJ2-5
v_call: TRBV10-3
cdr3_length: 14
cdr3_aa: CAISEGQGPETQYF

d_call: NA
j_call: TRBJ2-7
v_call: TRBV6-5
cdr3_length: 14
cdr3_aa: CASSYSTRTGEQYF

d_call: TRBD1
j_call: TRBJ2-7
v_call: TRBV11-2
cdr3_length: 16
cdr3_aa: CASSLIPTGTGSEQYF

d_call: NA
j_call: TRBJ2-7
v_call: TRBV28
cdr3_length: 14
cdr3_aa: CASSPQGLTYEQYF

d_call: NA
j_call: TRBJ2-5
v_call: TRBV18
cdr3_length: 13
cdr3_aa: CASSRSTQETQYF

d_call: TRBD2
j_call: TRBJ2-1
v_call: TRBV29-1
cdr3_length: 14
cdr3_aa: CSVERRENHNEQFF

d_call: NA
j_call: TRBJ2-2
v_call: TRBV10-3
cdr3_length: 13
cdr3_aa: CAISESGYGELFF

d_call: TRBD1
j_call: TRBJ1-5
v_call: TRBV9
cdr3_length: 14
cdr3_aa: CASSAGGGDQPQHF

d_call: NA
j_call: TRBJ1-1
v_call: TRBV7-3
cdr3_length: 15
cdr3_aa: CASSSGQNKNTEAFF

d_call: NA
j_call: TRBJ1-1
v_call: TRBV29-1
cdr3_length: 13
cdr3_aa: CSVEDRLNTEAFF

d_call: TRBD1
j_call: TRBJ1-1
v_call: TRBV5-5
cdr3_length: 16
cdr3_aa: CASSYYQPGTENEAFF

d_call: NA
j_call: TRBJ2-5
v_call: TRBV20-1
cdr3_length: 14
cdr3_aa: CSARPQGGAGTQYF

d_call: NA
j_call: TRBJ1-1
v_call: TRBV11-2
cdr3_length: 15
cdr3_aa: CASSLVAAMNTEAFF

d_call: NA
j_call: TRBJ2-5
v_call: TRBV20-1
cdr3_length: 15
cdr3_aa: CSARALAPKQETQYF

d_call: NA
j_call: TRBJ1-2
v_call: TRBV29-1
cdr3_length: 12
cdr3_aa: CSGMTGIYGYTF

d_call: NA
j_call: TRBJ2-7
v_call: TRBV4-3
cdr3_length: 13
cdr3_aa: CASSQWVGHEQYF

d_call: TRBD1
j_call: TRBJ2-7
v_call: TRBV28
cdr3_length: 16
cdr3_aa: CASSSRYRDRGYEQYF

d_call: TRBD2
j_call: TRBJ2-1
v_call: TRBV6-1
cdr3_length: 15
cdr3_aa: CASRNLAGGDNEQFF

d_call: NA
j_call: TRBJ1-1
v_call: TRBV4-1
cdr3_length: 14
cdr3_aa: CASSQWTENTEAFF

d_call: NA
j_call: TRBJ2-7
v_call: TRBV7-9
cdr3_length: 15
cdr3_aa: CASRPAGGPGPEQYF

d_call: TRBD1
j_call: TRBJ2-3
v_call: TRBV7-2
cdr3_length: 13
cdr3_aa: CASSLSPGGGQYF

d_call: NA
j_call: TRBJ1-3
v_call: TRBV20-1
cdr3_length: 14
cdr3_aa: CSAPGRDSGNTIYF

d_call: TRBD1
j_call: TRBJ2-1
v_call: TRBV5-4
cdr3_length: 15
cdr3_aa: CASSPGQGMRNEQFF

d_call: TRBD2
j_call: TRBJ2-3
v_call: TRBV29-1
cdr3_length: 14
cdr3_aa: CSVAGGRATDTQYF

d_call: NA
j_call: TRBJ1-5
v_call: TRBV28
cdr3_length: 13
cdr3_aa: CASMQGGNQPQHF

d_call: TRBD2
j_call: TRBJ2-2
v_call: TRBV5-8
cdr3_length: 15
cdr3_aa: CASSRTSGKHGELFF

d_call: TRBD2
j_call: TRBJ2-3
v_call: TRBV25-1
cdr3_length: 15
cdr3_aa: CASSFPASGTDTQYF

d_call: NA
j_call: TRBJ1-2
v_call: TRBV29-1
cdr3_length: 12
cdr3_aa: CSAQGVQDGYTF

d_call: NA
j_call: TRBJ2-1
v_call: TRBV28
cdr3_length: 14
cdr3_aa: CASSSPGRLNEQFF

d_call: NA
j_call: TRBJ2-1
v_call: TRBV6-5
cdr3_length: 12
cdr3_aa: CASSPARNEQFF

d_call: NA
j_call: TRBJ1-6
v_call: TRBV27
cdr3_length: 15
cdr3_aa: CASRAGGTYNSPLHF

d_call: TRBD2
j_call: TRBJ2-5
v_call: TRBV20-1
cdr3_length: 15
cdr3_aa: CSTHDRREGGETQYF

d_call: NA
j_call: TRBJ2-2
v_call: TRBV29-1
cdr3_length: 13
cdr3_aa: CSAGDWNTGELFF

d_call: NA
j_call: TRBJ2-5
v_call: TRBV6-2/TRBV6-3
cdr3_length: 15
cdr3_aa: CASSYGLRTAETQYF

d_call: NA
j_call: TRBJ1-5
v_call: TRBV20-1
cdr3_length: 13
cdr3_aa: CSARDSLNQPQHF

d_call: NA
j_call: TRBJ1-3
v_call: TRBV7-2
cdr3_length: 15
cdr3_aa: CASSLEKTAAYTIYF

d_call: NA
j_call: TRBJ1-6
v_call: TRBV4-1
cdr3_length: 17
cdr3_aa: CASSQAGDAGYNSPLHF

d_call: NA
j_call: TRBJ2-3
v_call: TRBV6-5
cdr3_length: 16
cdr3_aa: CASSYSGAGGTDTQYF

d_call: NA
j_call: TRBJ2-3
v_call: TRBV18
cdr3_length: 13
cdr3_aa: CASSLISGDTQYF

d_call: NA
j_call: TRBJ2-2
v_call: TRBV12-3/TRBV12-4
cdr3_length: 13
cdr3_aa: CASSLLGYGELFF

d_call: NA
j_call: TRBJ2-7
v_call: TRBV6-2/TRBV6-3
cdr3_length: 13
cdr3_aa: CASSYYRDGEQYF

d_call: NA
j_call: TRBJ2-1
v_call: TRBV21-1
cdr3_length: 11
cdr3_aa: CASSKVHEQFF